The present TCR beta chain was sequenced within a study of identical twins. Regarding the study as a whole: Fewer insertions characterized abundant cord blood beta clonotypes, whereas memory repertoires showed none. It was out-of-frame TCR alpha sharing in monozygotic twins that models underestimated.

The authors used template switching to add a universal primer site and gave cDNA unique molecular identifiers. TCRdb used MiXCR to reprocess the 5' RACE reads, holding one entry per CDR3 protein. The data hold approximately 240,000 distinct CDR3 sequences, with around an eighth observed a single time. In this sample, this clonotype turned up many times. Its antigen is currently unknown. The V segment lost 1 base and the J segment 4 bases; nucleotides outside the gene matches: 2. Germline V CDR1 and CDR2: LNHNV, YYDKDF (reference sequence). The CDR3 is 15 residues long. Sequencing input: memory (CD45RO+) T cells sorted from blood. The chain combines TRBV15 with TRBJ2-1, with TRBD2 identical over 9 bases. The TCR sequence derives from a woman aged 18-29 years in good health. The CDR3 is CATSRASGTYNEQFF. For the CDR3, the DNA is TGTGCCACCAGCAGAGCTAGCGGGACATACAATGAGCAGTTCTTC.